The 8 T cell receptor beta chains listed next were all sequenced from one sample in a study of cytomegalovirus exposure and HLA in healthy donors. PCR was performed using 60 Vbeta and 13 Jbeta primers. Profiling relied on immunoSEQ multiplex PCR, and the TCRdb table lists in-frame clones only, not all of them. The data show 120,000 or so clones, around three quarters seen once. The sample consisted of PBMCs. Receptors originate from a woman aged 40 to 50 in good health and CMV-seronegative.

V and J are TRBV7-3 and TRBJ2-3; a possible D gene is TRBD2 (7 bases). Trimming took 6 bases from V and 0 from J, leaving 19 bases between them. The CDR3 is 17 amino acids. The germline gives CDR1 SGHTA, CDR2 FQGTGA. The CDR3 region has the DNA TGTGCCAGCAGTTTAGGGGGGGCTAGCGGTAGCACAGATACGCAGTATTTT. Its translation is CASSLGGASGSTDTQYF.

The V call is TRBV9, the J call TRBJ2-3, with 13 bases lining up with TRBD2. The CDR3 totals 17 residues. Germline trimming cut 0 bases from V and 3 bases from J; bases unmatched to any gene: 4. Germline CDR1 reads SGDLS; CDR2 reads YYNGEE. The CDR3 region is CASSVDGLAGVTDTQYF. The CDR3, as DNA: TGTGCCAGCAGCGTAGACGGACTAGCGGGAGTAACAGATACGCAGTATTTT.

This chain joins TRBV7-9 and TRBJ1-1; no reliable D call. V lost 1 base, J lost 1 base, and 22 bases lay in between. Germline V gives CDR1 SEHNR, CDR2 FQNEAQ (reference sequence). The CDR3 consists of 19 residues. CDR3 sequence reads: CASSLVRPLVRHANTEAFF. The CDR3 nucleotides read TGTGCCAGCAGCTTAGTACGACCCCTTGTGCGACACGCGAACACTGAAGCTTTCTTT. Full variable domain (outside the CDR3, taken from reference TRBV7-9 and TRBJ1-1): DTGVSQNPRHKITKRGQNVTFRCDPISEHNRLYWYRQTLGQGPEFLTYFQNEAQLEKSRLLSDRFSAERPKGSFSTLEIQRTEQGDSAMYLCASSLVRPLVRHANTEAFFGQGTRLTVV.

This chain links TRBV10-2 with TRBJ2-7; 9 bases fit TRBD2. The CDR3 contains 14 residues. J lost 5 bases, V lost 3 bases, and 5 bases had no gene match. Germline-derived CDR1 and CDR2 are WSHSY and SAAADI. The DNA for the CDR3 is TGCGCCAGCAGTGATAGCGGGAGCACGCACGAGCAGTACTTC. Its protein product is CASSDSGSTHEQYF.

J is TRBJ2-1 and V is TRBV19; 11 bases fit TRBD1. Germline CDR1 reads LNHDA; CDR2 reads SQIVND (reference sequence). V dropped 2 bases and J dropped 7; count of bases not matched to a gene: 10. The CDR3 covers 17 residues. The CDR3 loop is CASSITIGTGGLNEQFF. The CDR3 DNA sequence: TGTGCCAGTAGTATAACCATTGGGACAGGGGGTTTAAATGAGCAGTTCTTC. Using reference TRBV19 and TRBJ2-1 for the parts outside the CDR3, the full variable domain is DGGITQSPKYLFRKEGQNVTLSCEQNLNHDAMYWYRQDPGQGLRLIYYSQIVNDFQKGDIAEGYSVSREKKESFPLTVTSAQKNPTAFYLCASSITIGTGGLNEQFFGPGTRLTVL.

The chain uses TRBV28 and TRBJ1-5; no definite D call. The ends were cut back, 7 bases at V and 2 bases at J, with 12 bases in the middle. Germline CDR1 reads MDHEN; CDR2 reads SYDVKM. This CDR3 region has 14 residues. The CDR3 region is CASTPAGGNQPQHF. As DNA, the CDR3 is TGTGCCAGCACCCCGGCGGGTGGCAATCAGCCCCAGCATTTT.

This clone has just one count. The rearrangement uses TRBV7-2 and TRBJ2-5, with 8 bases matching TRBD2. Trimming cost V 5 bases and J 11 bases; bases outside gene matches: 13. The CDR3 covers 14 residues. The germline CDR1 and CDR2 sequences are SGHTA and FQGNSA. The CDR3 sequence: CASSRRREESEQYF. The CDR3 nucleotides are TGTGCCAGCAGCCGTCGGCGGGAGGAGAGTGAGCAGTACTTC.

V usage is TRBV5-1 and J usage is TRBJ2-5, with D possibly matching TRBD2 (6 bases). The CDR3 runs 14 residues. In germline, CDR1 is SGHRS, CDR2 YFSETQ. V lost 4 bases and J lost 5, with 15 bases in between. The chain's CDR3 is CASSLLAPPETQYF. As DNA, the CDR3 is TGCGCCAGCAGCCTACTAGCCCCACCTGAGACCCAGTACTTC.